Following are 30 T cell receptor beta chains from one sample sequenced in a study of T cell changes during pregnancy in multiple sclerosis. Repertoires were generated with immunoSEQ multiplex PCR, while TCRdb's copy carries only in-frame clones and drops some. This sample has approximately 100,000 clones, with almost 95% found just once. Sequenced material: peripheral blood, taken in the third trimester of pregnancy. All receptors derive from a female donor with multiple sclerosis, enrolled in a pregnancy study.

The V call is TRBV5-1, the J call TRBJ2-7, with 13 nucleotides matching TRBD2. The CDR3 contains 17 residues. V was clipped by 4 bases and J by 1 base; unmatched bases: 8. The V gene's germline CDR1 is SGHRS and CDR2 YFSETQ. CDR3 DNA sequence: TGCGCCAGCAGCCGCGGACTAGCGGGGGCTATATCCTACGAGCAGTACTTC. This encodes CASSRGLAGAISYEQYF.

On this clone: It is unclear where the CDR3 begins or ends on the DNA, so no DNA is shown, and the CDR3 is as TCRdb lists it. The gene calls are TRBV4-1 and TRBJ1-2. The CDR3 is 15 amino acids long, termini counted. The germline V gene has CDR1 MGHRA and CDR2 YSYEKL. The CDR3 here is CASSQFFGGMVGYTF.

The chain is built from TRBV29-1 and TRBJ2-7; 9 bases map to TRBD1. The V and J ends lost 7 bases and 5 bases, in that order; junction bases with no gene match: 9. The CDR3 spans 13 residues. Looked up from germline, CDR1 is SQVTM and CDR2 is ANQGSEA. The DNA for the CDR3 is TGCAGCGGTGGACAGGGGCTTCATCACGAGCAGTACTTC. It encodes CSGGQGLHHEQYF.

The chain's CDR3 is CASSLLAGTYEQYF. The CDR3 DNA reads as TGTGCCAGCAGCTTATTAGCGGGGACCTACGAGCAGTACTTC. The V call is TRBV7-9, the J call TRBJ2-7; 8 bases align to TRBD2. J lost 2 bases, V lost 2 bases, and 2 bases had no gene match. Germline V gene sequence: CDR1 SEHNR, CDR2 FQNEAQ (reference sequence). There are 14 residues in the CDR3.

The chain couples TRBV25-1 to TRBJ2-7; D uncertain. The V end lost 4 bases, the J end lost 2 bases, and 9 bases lay between the germline ends. Germline V gene data show CDR1 as MGHDK and CDR2 as SYGVNS. The CDR3 consists of 13 residues. CDR3 in amino acids: CASSVGLPYEQYF. CDR3 bases: TGTGCCAGCAGTGTTGGCCTCCCCTACGAGCAGTACTTC.

This chain connects TRBV28 to TRBJ2-3, with D hard to call. V lost 6 bases and J 2 bases, leaving 12 bases between the germline ends. Germline-derived CDR1 and CDR2 are MDHEN and SYDVKM. The CDR3 runs 14 residues. The CDR3 coding sequence is TGTGCCAGCAGCTCCCGGAGTCTCACAGATACGCAGTATTTT. It yields the protein CASSSRSLTDTQYF.

The chain recombines TRBV2 with TRBJ2-5; TRBD1 aligns across 8 bases. V trimming: 5 bases; J trimming: 5 bases; junction bases outside the gene matches: 4. The germline V gene encodes CDR1 SNHLY and CDR2 FYNNEI. The CDR3 has 13 residues. The CDR3, as DNA: TGTGCCAGCAGTTTCAGGGGGCGGGAGACCCAGTACTTC. Residues: CASSFRGRETQYF.

The CDR3 protein is CSVGLFTDTQYF. The CDR3 nucleotides read TGCAGCGTGGGGCTTTTCACAGATACGCAGTATTTT. This sequence joins TRBV29-1 and TRBJ2-3; D is perhaps TRBD1 (5 bases). Trimming pared 6 bases from V and 2 bases from J, leaving 9 bases between. CDR1 is SQVTM and CDR2 is ANQGSEA in the germline V gene. This CDR3 has 12 amino acids.

This sequence joins TRBV27 and TRBJ2-5; 9 bases align to TRBD2. This CDR3 has 16 amino acids. J lost 1 base, V lost 6 bases, and 9 bases had no gene match. Germline values: CDR1 MNHEY, CDR2 SMNVEV (reference sequence). The DNA of the CDR3 is TGTGCCAGCAGCTCCCTAGCGGGACCTTTCCAAGAGACCCAGTACTTC. It specifies CASSSLAGPFQETQYF.

The rearrangement links TRBV7-9 to TRBJ2-1; TRBD2 agrees at 9 bases. The CDR3 contains 16 residues. In germline, CDR1 is SEHNR, CDR2 FQNEAQ (reference sequence). V shed 2 bases and J 3 bases; nucleotides not matched to a gene: 5. CDR3 sequence: CASSLSGRYHYNEQFF. The CDR3 nucleotides are TGTGCCAGCAGCTTAAGCGGGAGGTACCACTACAATGAGCAGTTCTTC. Full variable domain (outside the CDR3, taken from reference TRBV7-9 and TRBJ2-1): DTGVSQNPRHKITKRGQNVTFRCDPISEHNRLYWYRQTLGQGPEFLTYFQNEAQLEKSRLLSDRFSAERPKGSFSTLEIQRTEQGDSAMYLCASSLSGRYHYNEQFFGPGTRLTVL.

This chain uses TRBV28 with TRBJ2-5, with 12 bases fitting TRBD2. The CDR3 consists of 15 residues. With 6 bases clipped from V and 5 bases from J, the junction kept 7 bases outside the gene matches. Germline loops: CDR1 MDHEN, CDR2 SYDVKM. The CDR3 reads CASRASGRAWETQYF. CDR3 in DNA: TGTGCCAGCAGAGCTAGCGGGAGGGCGTGGGAGACCCAGTACTTC. The variable domain in full, completed from reference TRBV28 and TRBJ2-5, reads DVKVTQSSRYLVKRTGEKVFLECVQDMDHENMFWYRQDPGLGLRLIYFSYDVKMKEKGDIPEGYSVSREKKERFSLILESASTNQTSMYLCASRASGRAWETQYFGPGTRLLVL.

The V gene is TRBV5-8, the J gene TRBJ2-1; 10 bases agree with TRBD2. Germline CDR1 and CDR2: SGHTS and YDEGEE. Trimming at V came to 1 base and at J to 0 bases, leaving 10 bases not matched to a gene. The CDR3 spans 19 residues. CDR3 sequence: CASSLRLAGVPFSYNEQFF. CDR3 in DNA: TGTGCCAGCAGCTTGCGTCTAGCGGGAGTCCCCTTCTCCTACAATGAGCAGTTCTTC.

The CDR3 DNA sequence: TGTGCCAGTAGCATACAATCGGGGGGGTGGACCGGGGAGCTGTTTTTT. Protein: CASSIQSGGWTGELFF. The chain carries TRBV19 and TRBJ2-2; the match to TRBD2 covers 8 bases. The V gene's germline CDR1 is LNHDA and CDR2 SQIVND (reference sequence). V lost 6 bases to trimming and J lost 5 bases; unmatched junction nucleotides: 11. CDR3 length equals 16 residues.

This rearrangement joins TRBV4-2 to TRBJ2-1; 10 nucleotides match TRBD2. J was trimmed by 7 bases and V by 1 base; bases with no gene match: 7. Germline CDR1 LGHNA, CDR2 YNFKEQ. The CDR3 extends over 16 amino acids. The CDR3 sequence is CASSQVGLAGVNEQFF. The CDR3, as DNA: TGTGCCAGCAGCCAAGTAGGGCTAGCGGGAGTAAATGAGCAGTTCTTC.

The chain combines TRBV28 with TRBJ1-3; D is perhaps TRBD1 (5 bases). Trimming shortened V by 1 base and J by 0 bases, and 13 bases separated the two germline ends. This CDR3 spans 17 amino acids. Germline CDR1 and CDR2: MDHEN and SYDVKM. The CDR3 DNA follows: TGTGCCAGCAGTTTATCTGGGGGGACCACCTCTGGAAACACCATATATTTT. It yields the protein CASSLSGGTTSGNTIYF.

V usage is TRBV28 and J usage is TRBJ1-1; D not certain. The germline gives CDR1 MDHEN, CDR2 SYDVKM. Trimming left V 10 bases short and J 0 bases short, with 12 bases between. The CDR3 extends over 13 amino acids. The CDR3 nucleotides read TGTGCCACACAGTTCTTTATGAACACTGAAGCTTTCTTT. Amino acid sequence: CATQFFMNTEAFF.

This chain's CDR3 is CASSSRRGTEAFF. The DNA for the CDR3 is TGTGCCAGCAGCAGCCGGCGCGGGACTGAAGCTTTCTTT. This chain uses TRBV7-8 with TRBJ1-1; no definite D call. Germline V lookup: CDR1 SGHVS, CDR2 FQNEAQ. V was trimmed by 5 bases and J by 5 bases, leaving 12 bases between them. This CDR3 has 13 residues.

The chain carries TRBV28 and TRBJ2-1; 11 positions match TRBD2. The germline CDR1 and CDR2 sequences are MDHEN and SYDVKM. This CDR3 region has 15 residues. The J segment lost 8 bases and the V segment lost 4 bases, leaving 7 bases of the junction unmatched. This chain's CDR3 is CASSSLAGGPHEQFF. CDR3 nucleotides: TGTGCCAGCAGTTCGTTAGCGGGAGGGCCCCATGAGCAGTTCTTC.

The rearrangement joins TRBV4-1 to TRBJ2-7; D might be TRBD2 (5 bases). This CDR3 spans 15 amino acids. Trimming stripped 0 bases from V and 2 bases from J, with 11 bases between. Germline values: CDR1 MGHRA, CDR2 YSYEKL. The CDR3 bases are TGCGCCAGCAGCCAAGAAAGCGGCGGTACCTACGAGCAGTACTTC. This gives the protein CASSQESGGTYEQYF.

The J gene is TRBJ2-5, the V gene TRBV2, with TRBD1 as a possible D gene (5 bases). V lost 7 bases and J 5 bases, leaving 11 bases between the germline ends. The CDR3 covers 12 residues. Germline V gene data show CDR1 as SNHLY and CDR2 as FYNNEI. The CDR3 spells CASKRKGETQYF. The CDR3 nucleotides are TGTGCCAGCAAAAGGAAGGGGGAGACCCAGTACTTC.

Here the CDR3 DNA reads TGTGCCATCAGTGACTCGAGACTAGCCCCATGGACCGGGGAGCTGTTTTTT. This encodes CAISDSRLAPWTGELFF. The V call is TRBV10-3, the J call TRBJ2-2; 7 bases are a match to TRBD2. Germline-derived CDR1 and CDR2 are ENHRY and SYGVKD. J was trimmed by 5 bases and V by 3 bases; bases with no gene match: 12. The CDR3 contains 17 residues.

This rearrangement joins TRBV4-2 to TRBJ2-7; D perhaps matches TRBD2 (6 bases). The germline V gene encodes CDR1 LGHNA and CDR2 YNFKEQ. The ends were cut back, 1 base at V and 6 bases at J, with 19 bases in the middle. CDR3 length: 16 amino acids. CDR3 nucleotide sequence: TGTGCCAGCAGCCAAGGGGTGGGGCGGGAAGGCGGCGAGCAGTACTTC. Protein sequence: CASSQGVGREGGEQYF.

This clone was seen once. The genes are TRBV5-1 and TRBJ1-1; D gene unclear. Trimming stripped 5 bases from V and 3 bases from J, with 11 bases between. Germline CDR1 is SGHRS and CDR2 is YFSETQ. This CDR3 contains 13 residues. The CDR3 sequence is CASRPEGDTEAFF. The CDR3 bases are TGCGCCAGCAGACCAGAGGGAGACACTGAAGCTTTCTTT. Variable domain in full (rest from reference TRBV5-1 and TRBJ1-1): KAGVTQTPRYLIKTRGQQVTLSCSPISGHRSVSWYQQTPGQGLQFLFEYFSETQRNKGNFPGRFSGRQFSNSRSEMNVSTLELGDSALYLCASRPEGDTEAFFGQGTRLTVV.

The V and J genes are TRBV7-2 and TRBJ1-2; 12 positions agree with TRBD1. CDR3 length: 15 amino acids. Germline loops: CDR1 SGHTA, CDR2 FQGNSA. The J segment lost 5 bases and the V segment lost 5 bases, leaving 6 bases of the junction unmatched. The CDR3 DNA follows: TGTGCCAGCAGCGCGGGACAGGGGGCGCGATATGGCTACACCTTC. Translation: CASSAGQGARYGYTF.

The gene calls are TRBV11-2 and TRBJ2-7; D ambiguous. Germline V lookup: CDR1 SGHAT, CDR2 FQNNGV. V dropped 0 bases and J dropped 0 bases, with 9 bases sitting between them. This CDR3 comprises 15 residues. The CDR3 nucleotides read TGTGCCAGCAGCTTAGAGGCGGTAAGCTCCTACGAGCAGTACTTC. Translated: CASSLEAVSSYEQYF.

This rearrangement joins TRBV4-2 to TRBJ1-1; the match to TRBD1 covers 9 bases. Unmatched junction bases numbered 6, after V lost 0 bases and J lost 1 base. CDR3 size: 17 residues. Germline-derived CDR1 and CDR2 are LGHNA and YNFKEQ. The CDR3 loop reads CASSQDGTGYSNTEAFF. DNA for the CDR3: TGTGCCAGCAGCCAAGACGGGACAGGGTACTCGAACACTGAAGCTTTCTTT.

This clone was counted once. The chain is built from TRBV5-4 and TRBJ2-1, with D maybe TRBD2 (6 bases). Trimming pared 4 bases from V and 4 bases from J, leaving 12 bases between. The CDR3 loop spans 14 amino acids. In germline, CDR1 is SGHNT, CDR2 YYREEE (reference sequence). The CDR3 DNA sequence: TGTGCCAGCAGCCGGGAGTCCGCGTACAATGAGCAGTTCTTC. As protein: CASSRESAYNEQFF.

The rearrangement links TRBV2 to TRBJ2-2, with 7 bases identical to TRBD1. The CDR3 covers 13 residues. V lost 10 bases, J lost 5 bases, and 7 bases stayed unmatched. Germline CDR1 is SNHLY and CDR2 is FYNNEI. The CDR3, as DNA: TGTGCCATCCCCAAACAGGGGACCGGGGAGCTGTTTTTT. It is translated as CAIPKQGTGELFF.

The chain joins TRBV5-1 to TRBJ1-5; D might be TRBD1 (6 bases). CDR3 length: 15 amino acids. V was clipped by 5 bases and J by 3 bases, with 15 bases between them. CDR1 and CDR2 from the germline V gene are SGHRS and YFSETQ. CDR3 nucleotides: TGCGCCAGCAGGCCAACAGGGACCTCCAATCAGCCCCAGCATTTT. Amino acid sequence: CASRPTGTSNQPQHF.

This chain joins TRBV7-9 and TRBJ2-7, with 10 bases identical to TRBD1. In germline, CDR1 is SEHNR, CDR2 FQNEAQ (reference sequence). CDR3 length: 16 amino acids. V trimming: 1 base; J trimming: 6 bases; junction bases outside the gene matches: 9. The CDR3 reads CASSLVAPGQGGEQYF. The CDR3 DNA reads TGTGCCAGCAGCTTAGTAGCCCCTGGACAGGGGGGCGAGCAGTACTTC.